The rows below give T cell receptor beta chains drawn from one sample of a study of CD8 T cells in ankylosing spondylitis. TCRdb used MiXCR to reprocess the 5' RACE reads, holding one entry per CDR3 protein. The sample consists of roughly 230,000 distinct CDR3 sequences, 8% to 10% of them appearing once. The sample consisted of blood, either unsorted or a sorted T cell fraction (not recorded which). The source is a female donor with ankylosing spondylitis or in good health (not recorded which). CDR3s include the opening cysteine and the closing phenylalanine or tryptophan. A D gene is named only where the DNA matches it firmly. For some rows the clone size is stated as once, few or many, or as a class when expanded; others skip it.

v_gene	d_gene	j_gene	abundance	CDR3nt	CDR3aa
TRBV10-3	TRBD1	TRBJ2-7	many	TGTGCCATCAGCTCCGGGACAGGGATCAACGAGCAGTACTTC	CAISSGTGINEQYF
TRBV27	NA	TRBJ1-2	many	TGTGCCAGCAGTTTTTCCTCTCAGGGGAGGAATGGCTACACCTTC	CASSFSSQGRNGYTF
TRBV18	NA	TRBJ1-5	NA	TGTGCCAGCTCACCACGGGCAGGACCCAATCAGCCCCAGCATTTT	CASSPRAGPNQPQHF
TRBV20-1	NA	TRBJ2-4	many	TGCAGTGCTAGAGATACGGTTCCCCGGGGAAACATTCAGTACTTC	CSARDTVPRGNIQYF
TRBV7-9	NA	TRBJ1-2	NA	TGTGCCAGCAGCCCTAGTTTTCTTCTAAGGGGCTACACCTTC	CASSPSFLLRGYTF
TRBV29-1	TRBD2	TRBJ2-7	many	TGCAGCGTTGAAGACGGGAGGAATGGCGAGCAGTACTTC	CSVEDGRNGEQYF
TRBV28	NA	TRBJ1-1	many	TGTGCCAGCAGTTTCGGGGGGGGGCAGCGTCTTAGGAGGGGTGAAGCTTTCTTT	CASSFGGGQRLRRGEAFF
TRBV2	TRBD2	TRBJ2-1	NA	TGTGCCAGCAGTGTAGTGGGAGGGCCCTACAATGAGCAGTTCTTC	CASSVVGGPYNEQFF
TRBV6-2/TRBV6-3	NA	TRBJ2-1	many	TGTGCCAGCAGTACCCGGTACAATGAGCAGTTCTTC	CASSTRYNEQFF
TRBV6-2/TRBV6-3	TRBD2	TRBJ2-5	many	TGTGCCAGCAGAACGGGACTAGCGGGGCAAGAGACCCAGTACTTC	CASRTGLAGQETQYF
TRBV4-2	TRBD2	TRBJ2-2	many	TGTGCCAGCAGCCAAGATGGGGCTAGCGGAAACACCGGGGAGCTGTTTTTT	CASSQDGASGNTGELFF
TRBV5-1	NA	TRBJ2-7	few	TGCGCCAGCAGCTTAAATTCTCTGGGAAACGAGCAGTACTTC	CASSLNSLGNEQYF
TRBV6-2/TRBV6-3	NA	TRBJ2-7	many	TGTGCCAGCAAGGTCCGGGACGGGTTAGACGAGCAGTACTTC	CASKVRDGLDEQYF
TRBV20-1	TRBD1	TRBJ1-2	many	TGCAGTGCTCCCGGGACAGGAGCAGATTATGGCTACACCTTC	CSAPGTGADYGYTF
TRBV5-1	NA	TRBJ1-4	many	TGCGCCAGCAGCTTCGGGGAGAGGAATGAAAAACTGTTTTTT	CASSFGERNEKLFF
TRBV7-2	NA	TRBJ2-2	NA	TGTGCCAGCAGCTTAGGAGAGTCTTCAGTGACCGGGGAGCTGTTTTTT	CASSLGESSVTGELFF
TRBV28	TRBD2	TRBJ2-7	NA	TGTGCCAGCAGTCGTGGACTAGCGGCGCCTTACGAGCAGTACTTC	CASSRGLAAPYEQYF
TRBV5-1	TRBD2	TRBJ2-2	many	TGCGCCAGCAGCTTGGAACGCCGGGAGGTCGGGGCCGGGGAGCTGTTTTTT	CASSLERREVGAGELFF
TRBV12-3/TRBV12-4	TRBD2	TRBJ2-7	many	TGTGCCAGCAGTTTAAGAGCGGGAAGCGAGCAGTACTTC	CASSLRAGSEQYF
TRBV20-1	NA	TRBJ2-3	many	TGCAGTGCTTGCGCTTGGGGCACAGATACGCAGTATTTT	CSACAWGTDTQYF
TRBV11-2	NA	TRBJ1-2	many	TGTGCCAGCAGCTGGACCTGGGGGGGCTACACCTTC	CASSWTWGGYTF
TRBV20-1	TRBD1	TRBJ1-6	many	TGCAGTGCCTCTAGACAGGGCCGATTAAATTCACCCCTCCACTTT	CSASRQGRLNSPLHF